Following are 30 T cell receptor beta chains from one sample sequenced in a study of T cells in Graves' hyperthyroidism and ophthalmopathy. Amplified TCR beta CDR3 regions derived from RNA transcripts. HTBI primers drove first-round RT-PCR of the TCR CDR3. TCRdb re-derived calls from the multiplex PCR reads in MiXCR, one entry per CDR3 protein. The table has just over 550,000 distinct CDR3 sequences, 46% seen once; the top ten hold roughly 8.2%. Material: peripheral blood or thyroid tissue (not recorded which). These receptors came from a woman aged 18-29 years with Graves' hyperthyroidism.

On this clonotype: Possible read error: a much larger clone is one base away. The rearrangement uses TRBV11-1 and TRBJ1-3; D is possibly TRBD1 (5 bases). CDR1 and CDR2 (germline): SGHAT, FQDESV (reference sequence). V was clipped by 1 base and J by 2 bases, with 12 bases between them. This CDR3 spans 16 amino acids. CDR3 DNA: TGTGCCAGCAGCTTAGGCGCACGGGGACCTGGAAACACCATATATTTT. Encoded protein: CASSLGARGPGNTIYF.

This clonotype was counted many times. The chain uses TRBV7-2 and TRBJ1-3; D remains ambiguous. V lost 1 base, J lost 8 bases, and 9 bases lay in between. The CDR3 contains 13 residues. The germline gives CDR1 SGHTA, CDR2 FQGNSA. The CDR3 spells CASSLDSQDTIYF. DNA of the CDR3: TGTGCCAGCAGCTTAGACTCCCAAGACACCATATATTTT.

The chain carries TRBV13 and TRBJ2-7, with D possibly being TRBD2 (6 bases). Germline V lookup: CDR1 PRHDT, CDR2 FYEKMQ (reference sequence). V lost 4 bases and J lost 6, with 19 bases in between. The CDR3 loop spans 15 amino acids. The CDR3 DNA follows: TGTGCCAGCAGCTCAAACAGACTAGGGATTTTCGAGCAGTACTTC. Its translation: CASSSNRLGIFEQYF.

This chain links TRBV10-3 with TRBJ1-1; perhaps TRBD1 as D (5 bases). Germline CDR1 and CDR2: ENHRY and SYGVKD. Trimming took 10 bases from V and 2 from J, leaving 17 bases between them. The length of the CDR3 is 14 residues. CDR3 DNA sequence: TGTGCCAGCAGACCCGTCGGGGGTAACACTGAAGCTTTCTTT. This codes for CASRPVGGNTEAFF.

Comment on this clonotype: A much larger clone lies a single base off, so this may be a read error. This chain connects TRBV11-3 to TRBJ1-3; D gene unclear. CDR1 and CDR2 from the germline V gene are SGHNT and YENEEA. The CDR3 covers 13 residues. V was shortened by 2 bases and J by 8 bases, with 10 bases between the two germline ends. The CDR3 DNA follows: TGTGCCAGCAGCTTATCGGAGGGAGACACCATATATTTT. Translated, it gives CASSLSEGDTIYF.

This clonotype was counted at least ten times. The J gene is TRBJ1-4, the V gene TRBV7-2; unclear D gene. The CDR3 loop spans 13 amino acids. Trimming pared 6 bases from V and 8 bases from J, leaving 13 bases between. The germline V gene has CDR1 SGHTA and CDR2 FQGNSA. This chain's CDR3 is CASRALPAEKLFF. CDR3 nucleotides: TGTGCCAGCAGAGCACTTCCCGCAGAAAAACTGTTTTTT.

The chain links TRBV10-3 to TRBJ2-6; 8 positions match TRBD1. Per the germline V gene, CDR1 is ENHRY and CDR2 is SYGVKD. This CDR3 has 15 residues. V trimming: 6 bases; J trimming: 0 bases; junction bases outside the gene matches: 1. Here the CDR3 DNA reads TGTGCCATCAGCGGGACAGGCTCTGGGGCCAACGTCCTGACTTTC. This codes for CAISGTGSGANVLTF.

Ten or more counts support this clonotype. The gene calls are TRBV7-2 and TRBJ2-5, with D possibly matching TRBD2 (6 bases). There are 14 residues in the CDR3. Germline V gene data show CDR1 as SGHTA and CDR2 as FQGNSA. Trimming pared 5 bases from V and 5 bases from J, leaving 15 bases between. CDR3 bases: TGTGCCAGCAGCCTCGGACGGAGCGGGGAGACCCAGTACTTC. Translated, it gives CASSLGRSGETQYF.

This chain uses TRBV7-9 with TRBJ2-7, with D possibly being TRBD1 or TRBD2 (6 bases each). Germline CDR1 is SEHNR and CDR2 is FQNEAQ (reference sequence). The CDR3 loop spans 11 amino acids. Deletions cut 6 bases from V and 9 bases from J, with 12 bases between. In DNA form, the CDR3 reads TGTGCCAGCAGTGGGGGGCGGTCGCAGTACTTC. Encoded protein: CASSGGRSQYF.

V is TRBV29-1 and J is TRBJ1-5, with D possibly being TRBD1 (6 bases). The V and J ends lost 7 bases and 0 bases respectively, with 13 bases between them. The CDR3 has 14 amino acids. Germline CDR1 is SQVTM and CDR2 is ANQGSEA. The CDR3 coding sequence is TGCAGCGCTAGACAGGAGCATAGCAATCAGCCCCAGCATTTT. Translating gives CSARQEHSNQPQHF.

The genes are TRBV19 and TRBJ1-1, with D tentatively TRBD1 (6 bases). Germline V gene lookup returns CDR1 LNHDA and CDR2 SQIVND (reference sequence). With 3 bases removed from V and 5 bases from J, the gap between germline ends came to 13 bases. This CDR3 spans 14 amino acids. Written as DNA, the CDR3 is TGTGCCAGTAGTATTGGGCAGGGGAGGACTGAAGCTTTCTTT. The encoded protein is CASSIGQGRTEAFF.

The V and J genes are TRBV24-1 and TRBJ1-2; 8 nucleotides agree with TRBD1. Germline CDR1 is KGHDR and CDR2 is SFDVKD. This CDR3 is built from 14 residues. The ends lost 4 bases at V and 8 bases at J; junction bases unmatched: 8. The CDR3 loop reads CATSEPDRAGGYTF. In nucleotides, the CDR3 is TGTGCCACCAGTGAACCGGACAGGGCCGGCGGCTACACCTTC.

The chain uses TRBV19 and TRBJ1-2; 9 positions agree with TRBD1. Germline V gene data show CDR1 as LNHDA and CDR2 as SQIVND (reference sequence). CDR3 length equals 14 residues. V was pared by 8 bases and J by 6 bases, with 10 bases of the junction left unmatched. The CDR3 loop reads CASLSIRDRDGYTF. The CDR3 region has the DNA TGTGCCAGTTTATCTATCCGGGACAGGGATGGCTACACCTTC.

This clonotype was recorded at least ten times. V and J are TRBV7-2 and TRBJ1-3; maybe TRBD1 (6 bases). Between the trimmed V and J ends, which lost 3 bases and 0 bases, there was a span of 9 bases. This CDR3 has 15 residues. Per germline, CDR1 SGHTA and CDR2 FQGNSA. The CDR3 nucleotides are TGTGCCAGCAGCTTGACAGGCCTCTCTGGAAACACCATATATTTT. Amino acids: CASSLTGLSGNTIYF.

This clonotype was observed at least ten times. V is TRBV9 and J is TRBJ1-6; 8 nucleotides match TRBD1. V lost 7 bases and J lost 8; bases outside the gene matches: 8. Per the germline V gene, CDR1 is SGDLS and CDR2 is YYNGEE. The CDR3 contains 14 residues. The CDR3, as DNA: TGTGCCAGCGGTAGGTCGGGACAGGATTCACCCCTCCACTTT. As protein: CASGRSGQDSPLHF.

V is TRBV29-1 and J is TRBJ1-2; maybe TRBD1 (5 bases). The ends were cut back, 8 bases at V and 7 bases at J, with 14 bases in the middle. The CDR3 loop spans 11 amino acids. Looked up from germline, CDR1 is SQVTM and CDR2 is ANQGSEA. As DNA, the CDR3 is TGCAGCCACGGGGGGGTTCGTGGCTACACCTTC. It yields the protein CSHGGVRGYTF.

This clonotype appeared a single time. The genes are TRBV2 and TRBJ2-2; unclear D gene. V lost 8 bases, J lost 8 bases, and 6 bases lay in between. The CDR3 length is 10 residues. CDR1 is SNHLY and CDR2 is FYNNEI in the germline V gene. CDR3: CASLSGELFF. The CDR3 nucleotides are TGTGCCAGCCTCTCAGGGGAGCTGTTTTTT.

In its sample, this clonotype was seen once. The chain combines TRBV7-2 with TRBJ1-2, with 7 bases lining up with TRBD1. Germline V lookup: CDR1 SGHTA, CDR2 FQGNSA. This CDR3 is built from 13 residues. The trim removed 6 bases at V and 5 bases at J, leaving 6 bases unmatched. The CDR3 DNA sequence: TGTGCCAGCAGTTCCAGGGGGTGGTATGGCTACACCTTC. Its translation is CASSSRGWYGYTF.

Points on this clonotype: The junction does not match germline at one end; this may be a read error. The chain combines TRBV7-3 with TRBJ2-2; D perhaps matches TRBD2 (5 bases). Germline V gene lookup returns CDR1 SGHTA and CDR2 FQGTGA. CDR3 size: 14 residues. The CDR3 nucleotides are TGCGCCAGCGGATCGTACGACGACACCGGGGAGCTGTTTTTT. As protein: CASGSYDDTGELFF.

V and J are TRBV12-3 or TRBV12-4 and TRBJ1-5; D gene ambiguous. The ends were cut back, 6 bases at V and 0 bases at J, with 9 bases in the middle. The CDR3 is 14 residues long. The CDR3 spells CASSGPTSNQPQHF. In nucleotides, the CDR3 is TGTGCCAGCAGCGGCCCTACTAGCAATCAGCCCCAGCATTTT.

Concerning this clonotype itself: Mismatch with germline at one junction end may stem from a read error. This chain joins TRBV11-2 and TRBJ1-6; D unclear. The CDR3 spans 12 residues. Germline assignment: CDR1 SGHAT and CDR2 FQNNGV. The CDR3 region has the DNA TGTGCCAGCGGCTTAGGAACTAGTAACCTCCACTTT. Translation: CASGLGTSNLHF.

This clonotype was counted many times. The CDR3 nucleotides read TGTGCCAGCAGCCAAGATGGGGCAGGGGGGAGAGAGACCCAGTACTTC. As protein: CASSQDGAGGRETQYF. This rearrangement joins TRBV4-2 to TRBJ2-5; D is possibly TRBD1 (7 bases). Trimming took 0 bases from V and 4 from J, leaving 15 bases between them. This CDR3 region has 16 residues. CDR1 and CDR2 (germline): LGHNA, YNFKEQ.

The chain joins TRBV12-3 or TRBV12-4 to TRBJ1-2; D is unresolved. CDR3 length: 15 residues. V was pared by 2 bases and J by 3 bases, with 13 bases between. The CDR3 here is CASSLSRDGYYGYTF. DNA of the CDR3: TGTGCCAGCAGTTTATCCCGAGACGGGTACTATGGCTACACCTTC.

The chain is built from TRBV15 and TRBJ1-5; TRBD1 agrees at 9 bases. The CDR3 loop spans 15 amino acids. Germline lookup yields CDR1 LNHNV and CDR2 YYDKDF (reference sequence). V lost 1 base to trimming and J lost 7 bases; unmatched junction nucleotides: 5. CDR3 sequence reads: CATSRGDRVMQPQHF. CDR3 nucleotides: TGTGCCACCAGCAGAGGGGACAGGGTAATGCAGCCCCAGCATTTT.

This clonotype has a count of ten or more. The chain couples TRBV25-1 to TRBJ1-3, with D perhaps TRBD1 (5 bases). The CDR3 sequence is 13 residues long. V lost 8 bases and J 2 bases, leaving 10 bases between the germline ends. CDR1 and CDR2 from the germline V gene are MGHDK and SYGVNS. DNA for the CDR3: TGTGCCAGCGGGGCCCCGGCTGGAAACACCATATATTTT. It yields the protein CASGAPAGNTIYF.

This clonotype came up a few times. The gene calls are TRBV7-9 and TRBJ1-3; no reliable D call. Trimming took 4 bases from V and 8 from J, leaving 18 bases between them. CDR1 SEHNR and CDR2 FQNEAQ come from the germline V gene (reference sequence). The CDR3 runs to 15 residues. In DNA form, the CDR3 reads TGTGCCAGCAGCTCGGGTGACTGGGCTGGGGACACCATATATTTT. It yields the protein CASSSGDWAGDTIYF.

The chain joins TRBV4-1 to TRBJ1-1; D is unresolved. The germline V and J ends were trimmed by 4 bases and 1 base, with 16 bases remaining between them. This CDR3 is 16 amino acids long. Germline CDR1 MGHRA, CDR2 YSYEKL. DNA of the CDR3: TGCGCCAGCAGCCCGCTTTGGTCCGAAAAGAACACTGAAGCTTTCTTT. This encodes CASSPLWSEKNTEAFF.

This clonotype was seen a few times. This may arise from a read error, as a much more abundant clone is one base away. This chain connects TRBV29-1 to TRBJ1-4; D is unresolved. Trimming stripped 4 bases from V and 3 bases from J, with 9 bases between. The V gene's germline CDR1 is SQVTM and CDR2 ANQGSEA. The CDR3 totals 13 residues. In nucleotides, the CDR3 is TGCAGCGTTGCAACTGCAGCTAATGAAAAACTGTTTTTT. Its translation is CSVATAANEKLFF.

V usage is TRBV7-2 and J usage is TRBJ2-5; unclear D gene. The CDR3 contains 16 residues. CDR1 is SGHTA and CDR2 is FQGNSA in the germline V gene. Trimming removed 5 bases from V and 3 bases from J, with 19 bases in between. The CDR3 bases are TGTGCCAGCAGCACCCTCGGAGACTCTCCAAAAGAGACCCAGTACTTC. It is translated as CASSTLGDSPKETQYF.

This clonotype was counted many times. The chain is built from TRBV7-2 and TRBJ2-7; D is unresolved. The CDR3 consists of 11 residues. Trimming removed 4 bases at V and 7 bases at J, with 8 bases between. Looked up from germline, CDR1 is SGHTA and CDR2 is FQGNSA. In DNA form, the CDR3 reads TGTGCCAGCAGCTCGCCTGGGGAGCAGTACTTC. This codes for CASSSPGEQYF.